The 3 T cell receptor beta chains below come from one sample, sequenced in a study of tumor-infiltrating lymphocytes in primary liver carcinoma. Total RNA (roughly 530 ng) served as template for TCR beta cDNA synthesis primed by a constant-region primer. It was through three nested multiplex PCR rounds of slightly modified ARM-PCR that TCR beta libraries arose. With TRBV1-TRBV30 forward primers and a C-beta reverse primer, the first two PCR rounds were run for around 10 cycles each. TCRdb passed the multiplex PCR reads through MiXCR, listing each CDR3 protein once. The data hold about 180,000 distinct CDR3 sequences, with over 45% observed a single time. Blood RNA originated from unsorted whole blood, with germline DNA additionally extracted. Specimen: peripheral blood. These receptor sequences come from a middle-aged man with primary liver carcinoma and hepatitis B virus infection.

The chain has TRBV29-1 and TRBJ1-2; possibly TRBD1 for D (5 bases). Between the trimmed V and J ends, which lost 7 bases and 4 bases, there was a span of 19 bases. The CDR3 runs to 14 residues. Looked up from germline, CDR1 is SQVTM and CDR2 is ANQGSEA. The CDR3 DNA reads TGCAGCGCGTCCCCCCTAGGGGTCGTCTATGGCTACACCTTC. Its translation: CSASPLGVVYGYTF. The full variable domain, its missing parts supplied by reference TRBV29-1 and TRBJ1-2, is SAVISQKPSRDICQRGTSLTIQCQVDSQVTMMFWYRQQPGQSLTLIATANQGSEATYESGFVIDKFPISRPNLTFSTLTVSNMSPEDSSIYLCSASPLGVVYGYTFGSGTRLTVV.

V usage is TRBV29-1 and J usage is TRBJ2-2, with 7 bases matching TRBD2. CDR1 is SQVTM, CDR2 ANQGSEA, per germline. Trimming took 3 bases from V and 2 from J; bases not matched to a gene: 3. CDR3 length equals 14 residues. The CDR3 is CSVDGGSNTGELFF. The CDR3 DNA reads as TGCAGCGTTGATGGCGGGAGTAACACCGGGGAGCTGTTTTTT.

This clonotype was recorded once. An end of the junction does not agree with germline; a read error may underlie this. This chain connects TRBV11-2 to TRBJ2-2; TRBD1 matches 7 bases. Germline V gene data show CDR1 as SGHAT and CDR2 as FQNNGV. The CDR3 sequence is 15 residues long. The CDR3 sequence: CASSLWQGDTVELFF. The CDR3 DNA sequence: TGTGCCAGCAGCTTATGGCAGGGGGACACCGTGGAGCTGTTTTTT.